This TCR beta chain was captured in a study of chemoradiotherapy in HPV16-positive cancers. Trimming cost V 6 bases and J 6 bases, with 9 bases left between them. The CDR3 runs to 12 residues. CDR1 and CDR2 (germline): MGHDK, SYGVNS. Produced via immunoSEQ multiplex PCR; TCRdb's table is partial and in-frame only. The sample includes approximately 8,500 clones, roughly 70% seen only once; the top ten take 31%. This receptor was identified in a human donor with HPV-associated anogenital cancer. This chain links TRBV25-1 with TRBJ2-1; possibly TRBD2 for D (5 bases). Sampling was carried out from a patient who underwent chemoradiotherapy. CDR3 region: CASRLGSNEQFF. The CDR3 DNA is TGTGCCAGCAGACTAGGGTCCAATGAGCAGTTCTTC.